Presented here are 29 T cell receptor beta chains from one specimen sequenced in a study of Ad26.COV2.S vaccination and SARS-CoV-2 variants. The sample's treatment: some 20 received Ad26.COV2.S at low or high dose, single or two shots; a few received placebo; per-sample allocation not given. The investigators took samples on day 63 after the first vaccine or placebo injection. Clones were sequenced by immunoSEQ multiplex PCR, and TCRdb holds only the in-frame ones, with some missing. The sample holds some 370,000 clones; 83% are singletons and the top ten take about 7.4%. The starting material was peripheral blood, obtained in a trial of Ad26.COV2.S vaccine versus placebo. These TCRs come from a person aged 18 to 59 who received the Ad26.COV2.S COVID-19 vaccine or a placebo.

This sequence joins TRBV5-1 and TRBJ1-2; 9 positions match TRBD1. Unmatched junction bases numbered 9, after V lost 4 bases and J lost 8 bases. This CDR3 contains 14 residues. Germline V gene lookup returns CDR1 SGHRS and CDR2 YFSETQ. CDR3 sequence reads: CASSLEGQGRGYTF. Here the CDR3 DNA reads TGCGCCAGCAGCCTGGAGGGACAGGGCCGAGGCTACACCTTC.

The chain combines TRBV18 with TRBJ1-1; 8 bases line up with TRBD1. The germline V gene encodes CDR1 KGHSH and CDR2 LQKENI. There are 18 residues in the CDR3. V dropped 4 bases and J dropped 0; count of bases not matched to a gene: 13. CDR3 nucleotides: TGTGCCAGCTCACGCTACGCCCAGGGGGCGAATATGAACACTGAAGCTTTCTTT. It codes for CASSRYAQGANMNTEAFF.

This clone was seen more than once but under ten times. The CDR3: CASSADVAYEQYF. In DNA, the CDR3 is TGTGCCAGTAGTGCCGACGTCGCCTACGAGCAGTACTTC. The genes are TRBV19 and TRBJ2-7; D gene uncertain. The CDR3 is 13 residues long. CDR1 and CDR2 from the germline V gene are LNHDA and SQIVND (reference sequence). V was trimmed by 5 bases and J by 2 bases, leaving 10 bases between them. The whole variable domain, filled in from reference TRBV19 and TRBJ2-7, reads DGGITQSPKYLFRKEGQNVTLSCEQNLNHDAMYWYRQDPGQGLRLIYYSQIVNDFQKGDIAEGYSVSREKKESFPLTVTSAQKNPTAFYLCASSADVAYEQYFGPGTRLTVT.

The V gene is TRBV7-2, the J gene TRBJ2-7; maybe TRBD1 (5 bases). CDR3 length: 12 amino acids. V lost 3 bases and J 5 bases, leaving 8 bases between the germline ends. Looked up from germline, CDR1 is SGHTA and CDR2 is FQGNSA. For the CDR3, the DNA is TGTGCCAGCAGCTTGGACATTAACGAGCAGTACTTC. It is translated as CASSLDINEQYF.

The gene calls are TRBV18 and TRBJ1-2, with D possibly being TRBD1 (5 bases). The CDR3 extends over 14 amino acids. Trimming left V 0 bases short and J 3 bases short, with 8 bases between. Germline V gives CDR1 KGHSH, CDR2 LQKENI. This CDR3 is CASSPPPTDYGYTF. The CDR3 DNA follows: TGTGCCAGCTCACCACCGCCGACAGACTATGGCTACACCTTC.

The CDR3 bases are TGTGCCTGGACAAGGGTCCAAAACATTCAGTACTTC. Translated: CAWTRVQNIQYF. The rearrangement links TRBV30 to TRBJ2-4; D is unclear. CDR1 and CDR2 from the germline V gene are GTSNPN and SVGIG (reference sequence). Trimming shortened V by 4 bases and J by 5 bases, and 9 bases separated the two germline ends. The CDR3 consists of 12 residues.

Points on this clone: Other DNA sequences in the same sample also yield this CDR3. CDR3 DNA: TGTGCCAGCAGCTTTGGGGACACTGAAGCTTTCTTT. As protein: CASSFGDTEAFF. V and J are TRBV7-9 and TRBJ1-1, with D unresolved. The CDR3 covers 12 residues. V was cut by 3 bases and J by 3 bases, with 5 bases left in between. Germline CDR1 reads SEHNR; CDR2 reads FQNEAQ (reference sequence).

CDR3 sequence (DNA): TGTGCCAGCAGCCATTCCGGGGGCCCCAATGAGCAGTTCTTC. This translates into CASSHSGGPNEQFF. This rearrangement joins TRBV14 to TRBJ2-1; the D gene could be TRBD1 or TRBD2 (6 bases each). Trimming shortened V by 3 bases and J by 6 bases, and 12 bases separated the two germline ends. Germline CDR1 is SGHDN and CDR2 is FVKESK. The CDR3 loop spans 14 amino acids.

The CDR3 coding sequence is TGTGCCAGCAGTTACAGGAGAAGTCCCTCTGGAAACACCATATATTTT. As protein: CASSYRRSPSGNTIYF. J is TRBJ1-3 and V is TRBV6-5; D is ambiguous. Germline V gives CDR1 MNHEY, CDR2 SVGAGI. The length of the CDR3 is 16 residues. The ends were cut back, 2 bases at V and 0 bases at J, with 11 bases in the middle.

The V call is TRBV2, the J call TRBJ2-1; 14 bases line up with TRBD2. This CDR3 comprises 18 residues. Germline V gene data show CDR1 as SNHLY and CDR2 as FYNNEI. The junction had 10 bases not matched to a gene; V was cut back by 7 bases and J by 2 bases. Here the CDR3 DNA reads TGTGCCAGCAACCCCGGGACTAGCGGGAGCGGGGCCTACAATGAGCAGTTCTTC. Its protein product is CASNPGTSGSGAYNEQFF. The full variable domain, its missing parts supplied by reference TRBV2 and TRBJ2-1, is EPEVTQTPSHQVTQMGQEVILRCVPISNHLYFYWYRQILGQKVEFLVSFYNNEISEKSEIFDDQFSVERPDGSNFTLKIRSTKLEDSAMYFCASNPGTSGSGAYNEQFFGPGTRLTVL.

This chain connects TRBV24-1 to TRBJ2-2; 9 nucleotides agree with TRBD1. V trimming: 12 bases; J trimming: 0 bases; junction bases outside the gene matches: 4. The CDR3 extends over 14 amino acids. Looked up from germline, CDR1 is KGHDR and CDR2 is SFDVKD. The CDR3 coding sequence is TGTGCCTGCGGGACAGGGTCGAACACCGGGGAGCTGTTTTTT. Translating gives CACGTGSNTGELFF.

The chain joins TRBV4-2 to TRBJ1-1; the D gene is possibly TRBD1 (5 bases). The CDR3 runs to 16 residues. Trimming took 0 bases from V and 0 from J, leaving 11 bases between them. CDR1 is LGHNA and CDR2 is YNFKEQ in the germline V gene. The CDR3 region has the DNA TGTGCCAGCAGCCAAGATTTCGGGGGACTGAACACTGAAGCTTTCTTT. This gives the protein CASSQDFGGLNTEAFF.

The V and J genes are TRBV19 and TRBJ1-1; TRBD1 aligns across 8 bases. The CDR3 runs to 13 residues. Trimming at V came to 9 bases and at J to 1 base, leaving 4 bases not matched to a gene. Per germline, CDR1 LNHDA and CDR2 SQIVND (reference sequence). The CDR3 region has the DNA TGTGCCAGCAGGGGACAGGAGAACACTGAAGCTTTCTTT. Amino acids: CASRGQENTEAFF.

This chain links TRBV7-3 with TRBJ1-2, with a weak D call TRBD1 (6 bases). The length of the CDR3 is 13 residues. The V gene's germline CDR1 is SGHTA and CDR2 FQGTGA. Trimming took off 1 base at V and 3 bases at J, with 6 bases between the two ends. CDR3 in DNA: TGTGCCAGCAGCTTAAACAGGGACTATGGCTACACCTTC. This codes for CASSLNRDYGYTF.

The chain combines TRBV2 with TRBJ1-1, with TRBD1 matching 9 bases. This CDR3 contains 13 residues. Germline trimming cut 8 bases from V and 13 bases from J; bases unmatched to any gene: 14. CDR1 SNHLY and CDR2 FYNNEI come from the germline V gene. DNA of the CDR3: TGTGCCAGCCGATTGGACAGGGGAGCTAACGGTTTCTTT. This gives the protein CASRLDRGANGFF.

This clone was seen once. V usage is TRBV9 and J usage is TRBJ2-6; no firm D call. CDR1 SGDLS and CDR2 YYNGEE come from the germline V gene. This CDR3 is built from 18 residues. V was trimmed by 1 base and J by 0 bases, leaving 14 bases between them. This chain's CDR3 is CASSVLDEVISGANVLTF. CDR3 nucleotides: TGTGCCAGCAGCGTACTAGACGAAGTGATCTCTGGGGCCAACGTCCTGACTTTC.

This sequence joins TRBV29-1 and TRBJ1-4; tentative D call: TRBD1 (5 bases). The CDR3 loop spans 13 amino acids. Trimming cost V 1 base and J 5 bases, with 8 bases left between them. Germline assignment: CDR1 SQVTM and CDR2 ANQGSEA. The CDR3 DNA sequence: TGCAGCGTTGAAGGCCAGGGAAATGAAAAACTGTTTTTT. It encodes CSVEGQGNEKLFF. Full variable domain (outside the CDR3, taken from reference TRBV29-1 and TRBJ1-4): SAVISQKPSRDICQRGTSLTIQCQVDSQVTMMFWYRQQPGQSLTLIATANQGSEATYESGFVIDKFPISRPNLTFSTLTVSNMSPEDSSIYLCSVEGQGNEKLFFGSGTQLSVL.

The rearrangement uses TRBV19 and TRBJ1-2; D possibly corresponds to TRBD1 (5 bases). Trimming cost V 5 bases and J 6 bases, with 16 bases left between them. Germline loops: CDR1 LNHDA, CDR2 SQIVND (reference sequence). The CDR3 spans 14 residues. CDR3 amino acids: CASSSQTGVDGYTF. The CDR3 DNA reads as TGTGCCAGTAGTTCCCAGACGGGGGTGGATGGCTACACCTTC.

The chain is built from TRBV4-1 and TRBJ2-5; D could derive from TRBD1 or TRBD2 (5 bases each). The CDR3 totals 18 residues. CDR1 is MGHRA and CDR2 is YSYEKL in the germline V gene. Trimming removed 5 bases at V and 2 bases at J, with 24 bases between. The CDR3, as DNA: TGCGCCAGCAGCAGAGGGGTAGCAGGGATGAGTGGGCAAGAGACCCAGTACTTC. It is translated as CASSRGVAGMSGQETQYF.

The CDR3 loop is CASSQARFETQYF. CDR3 nucleotide sequence: TGTGCCAGCAGCCAAGCGAGGTTTGAGACCCAGTACTTC. The J gene is TRBJ2-5, the V gene TRBV3-1 (or the pseudogene TRBV3-2); D not resolved. Germline V CDR1 and CDR2: LGHDT, YNNKEL (reference sequence). This CDR3 region has 13 residues. Deletions cut 1 base from V and 5 bases from J, with 8 bases between.

This clone was recorded only once. V and J are TRBV29-1 and TRBJ1-1; 8 bases are a match to TRBD1. The CDR3 is 15 residues long. Germline loops: CDR1 SQVTM, CDR2 ANQGSEA. Losses at the gene ends were 6 bases for V and 5 bases for J; bases not matched to a gene: 14. CDR3 protein: CSVAGTGPLGTEAFF. As DNA, the CDR3 is TGCAGCGTCGCCGGGACAGGTCCACTAGGGACTGAAGCTTTCTTT. Filled out from reference TRBV29-1 and TRBJ1-1, the complete variable domain reads SAVISQKPSRDICQRGTSLTIQCQVDSQVTMMFWYRQQPGQSLTLIATANQGSEATYESGFVIDKFPISRPNLTFSTLTVSNMSPEDSSIYLCSVAGTGPLGTEAFFGQGTRLTVV.

The genes are TRBV18 and TRBJ2-5; 11 bases are a match to TRBD2. In germline, CDR1 is KGHSH, CDR2 LQKENI. The CDR3 has 16 amino acids. V lost 2 bases and J lost 2; bases outside the gene matches: 4. The CDR3 coding sequence is TGTGCCAGCTCACCATTAGGGACTAGCGGACAAGAGACCCAGTACTTC. This translates into CASSPLGTSGQETQYF.

The chain has TRBV3-1 (or the pseudogene TRBV3-2) and TRBJ2-7; no reliable D call. Trimming took off 2 bases at V and 0 bases at J, with 14 bases between the two ends. This CDR3 is 16 amino acids long. Germline values: CDR1 LGHDT, CDR2 YNNKEL (reference sequence). Here the CDR3 DNA reads TGTGCCAGCAGCCAAAATCAGGACCGACCCTCCTACGAGCAGTACTTC. The encoded protein is CASSQNQDRPSYEQYF.

As for this clone: Other DNA sequences in this sample translate to the same CDR3. The gene calls are TRBV5-1 and TRBJ2-1, with 15 bases matching TRBD2. This CDR3 is 14 amino acids long. V dropped 4 bases and J dropped 10; count of bases not matched to a gene: 3. The germline V gene has CDR1 SGHRS and CDR2 YFSETQ. Here the CDR3 reads CASSRTSGRGEQFF. CDR3 in DNA: TGCGCCAGCAGCCGGACTAGCGGGAGGGGCGAGCAGTTCTTC. The variable domain in full, with the rest retrieved from reference TRBV5-1 and TRBJ2-1, is KAGVTQTPRYLIKTRGQQVTLSCSPISGHRSVSWYQQTPGQGLQFLFEYFSETQRNKGNFPGRFSGRQFSNSRSEMNVSTLELGDSALYLCASSRTSGRGEQFFGPGTRLTVL.

The V gene is TRBV18, the J gene TRBJ2-7; a weak D match, TRBD2 (6 bases). Per germline, CDR1 KGHSH and CDR2 LQKENI. This CDR3 has 15 amino acids. V lost 0 bases to trimming and J lost 10 bases, with 19 bases between them. The CDR3 region has the DNA TGTGCCAGCTCACCACCGGGCGGGGTACCCGGGGGTCAGTACTTC. Amino acids: CASSPPGGVPGGQYF.

The chain has TRBV7-6 and TRBJ1-1; D is uncertain. Trimming stripped 2 bases from V and 4 bases from J, with 8 bases between. The CDR3 is made up of 13 amino acids. Germline lookup yields CDR1 SGHVS and CDR2 FNYEAQ. The chain's CDR3 is CASSLSISTEAFF. DNA of the CDR3: TGTGCCAGCAGCTTAAGTATCAGCACTGAAGCTTTCTTT.

CDR3 sequence reads: CASSFGGGLEQFF. Written as DNA, the CDR3 is TGTGCCAGCAGCTTCGGGGGAGGGCTTGAGCAGTTCTTC. This chain uses TRBV11-3 with TRBJ2-1; 7 positions match TRBD2. The CDR3 is 13 amino acids. The germline gives CDR1 SGHNT, CDR2 YENEEA. With 3 bases clipped from V and 9 bases from J, the junction kept 5 bases outside the gene matches.

The chain uses TRBV3-1 (or the pseudogene TRBV3-2) and TRBJ1-6; maybe TRBD1 (5 bases). Germline V gene sequence: CDR1 LGHDT, CDR2 YNNKEL (reference sequence). CDR3 length: 14 residues. V was pared by 7 bases and J by 7 bases, with 14 bases between. The CDR3: CASTLGTENSPLHF. The DNA of the CDR3 is TGTGCCAGCACCCTTGGGACGGAGAATTCACCCCTCCACTTT.

The rearrangement uses TRBV7-2 and TRBJ1-1; possibly TRBD1 for D (5 bases). V gave up 1 base and J gave up 1 base, with 10 bases separating them. This CDR3 comprises 15 residues. Germline V lookup: CDR1 SGHTA, CDR2 FQGNSA. The CDR3 DNA reads as TGTGCCAGCAGCTTAGACCCGGGGGAGAACACTGAAGCTTTCTTT. This translates into CASSLDPGENTEAFF.